This T cell receptor beta chain was retrieved from a study of shared clonotypes between healthy human individuals. Produced via immunoSEQ multiplex PCR; TCRdb's table is partial and in-frame only. The sample carries around 2.3 million clones, around 95% recorded once. Germline CDR1 and CDR2: SGDLS and YYNGEE. The CDR3 loop spans 14 amino acids. V shed 0 bases, J shed 5 bases, and the junction held 2 bases outside the gene matches. The sequenced sample was naive CD4+ T cells sorted from blood. Sample subset: CD45RA+ positively selected. This clonotype originated in a man between 18 and 29 years old in good health. This rearrangement joins TRBV9 to TRBJ1-3; TRBD1 agrees at 7 bases. CDR3 sequence: CASSVGGGRNTIYF. CDR3 DNA: TGTGCCAGCAGCGTAGGAGGGGGCAGAAACACCATATATTTT.